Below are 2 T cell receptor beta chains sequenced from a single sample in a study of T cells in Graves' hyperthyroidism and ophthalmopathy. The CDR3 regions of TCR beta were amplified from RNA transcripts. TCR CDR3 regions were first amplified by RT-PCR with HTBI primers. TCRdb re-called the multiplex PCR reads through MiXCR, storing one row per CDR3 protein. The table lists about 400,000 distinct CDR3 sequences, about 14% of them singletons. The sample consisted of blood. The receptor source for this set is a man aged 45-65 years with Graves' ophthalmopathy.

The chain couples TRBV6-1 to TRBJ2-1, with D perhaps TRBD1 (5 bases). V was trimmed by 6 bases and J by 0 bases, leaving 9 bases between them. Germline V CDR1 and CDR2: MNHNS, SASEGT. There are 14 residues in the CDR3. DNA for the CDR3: TGTGCCAGCAGGCAGCAGGGCTCCTACAATGAGCAGTTCTTC. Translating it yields CASRQQGSYNEQFF.

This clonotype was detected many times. CDR3 in DNA: TGTGCCAGCTCGCCCACAGCCGACGTAGACGAGCAGTACTTC. Protein sequence: CASSPTADVDEQYF. This chain links TRBV3-1 with TRBJ2-7; D gene unclear. V gave up 8 bases and J gave up 5 bases, with 19 bases separating them. From germline, CDR1 is LGHDT and CDR2 YNNKEL (reference sequence). The length of the CDR3 is 14 residues.